This T cell receptor beta chain was sequenced during a study of a mutant IDH1 vaccine in newly diagnosed glioma. Study background: Beginning 4-6 weeks after radiotherapy alone, or with temozolomide cycles, vaccination took place. Averaging around 42 years of age, treated patients were around 62% male and around 38% female.

This clone was counted only a few times. The antigen is unknown. General study results and limits: Seemingly, pseudoprogression had no relation to changes in the top peripheral T cell clonotypes.

The data were produced by immunoSEQ multiplex PCR, yet TCRdb's version contains in-frame clones alone and is incomplete. The sample contains about 60,000 clones, roughly 84% of which appear only once. This sample's time point: week 23, last vaccination. With topical imiquimod, each dose of the vaccine consisted of 300 ug of mutant IDH1 20-mer peptide. There were new WHO grade 3 or 4 astrocytomas in the donors, and these were IDH1-mutant and ATRX-lost. Trimming took off 2 bases at V and 4 bases at J, with 17 bases between the two ends. The CDR3 length is 15 residues. Germline loops: CDR1 SQVTM, CDR2 ANQGSEA.

This sequence originates from a man younger than 30 with glioma. The specimen was PBMCs, collected from a glioma patient whose treatment included an IDH1 peptide vaccine. The genes are TRBV29-1 and TRBJ1-2; D may be TRBD1 (5 bases). In nucleotides, the CDR3 is TGCAGCGTTGAAATCCCCTTTGGGCAGGGCTATGGCTACACCTTC. Its translation is CSVEIPFGQGYGYTF.